Below, one TCR beta chain is given with its context. Vbeta (60) and Jbeta (13) primers were used in the PCR. TCRdb's copy holds only in-frame clones and misses some; the assay was immunoSEQ multiplex PCR. The table records 150,000 to 200,000 clones, approximately 84% of them present only once. These data originate in a study of cytomegalovirus exposure and HLA in healthy donors. J gave up 0 bases and V 4 bases, and 4 bases lay outside the gene matches. Germline assignment: CDR1 SGDLS and CDR2 YYNGEE. The CDR3 is made up of 18 amino acids. The chain combines TRBV9 with TRBJ2-1; 16 bases map to TRBD2. This receptor was taken from a girl aged 10 to 17 in good health and CMV-seropositive. The sequencing sample was made of PBMCs. CDR3 DNA sequence: TGTGCCAGCAGCCTCGGGACTAGCGGGGGGGTCTCCTACAATGAGCAGTTCTTC. It encodes CASSLGTSGGVSYNEQFF.